This TCR beta chain came from a study of cytomegalovirus exposure and HLA in healthy donors. Study details: Earlier sequencing of some 190 million T cells yielded around 100 million unique TCR beta sequences. Assignment to the Caucasian-associated ancestry cluster applied to about 80% of the approximately 400 genotyped donors. Points from the study as a whole: A later analysis by the authors found several of the most significant clusters apparently linked to common viral pathogens.

Use of 60 Vbeta and 13 Jbeta primers characterized the PCR. TCRdb keeps only in-frame clones here, not all; method: immunoSEQ multiplex PCR. The sample has under 35,000 clones, approximately 61% seen once. On this clone: As yet, its antigen is unknown.

CDR1 GTSNPN and CDR2 SVGIG come from the germline V gene (reference sequence). The CDR3 length is 13 residues. With V trimmed by 5 bases and J by 14 bases, 12 bases remained unmatched. The chain has TRBV30 and TRBJ1-6; 7 bases agree with TRBD1. The clonotype was recovered from a man in his fifties in good health and CMV-seropositive. Sequencing was done on a sample of PBMCs. CDR3 amino acids: CAWGRDSRSTLHF. For the CDR3, the DNA is TGTGCCTGGGGCCGGGACAGTCGTTCCACCCTCCACTTT.